One and the same sample provided the 10 T cell receptor beta chains below, sequenced in a study of read filtering for tumor transcriptome and immune sequencing. This library used approximately 370 ng RNA and molecular barcoded adaptors spanning alpha/delta and beta/gamma chains. MiXCR, run by TCRdb on the reads, gives a single entry per CDR3 protein. The data show about 93,000 distinct CDR3 sequences, about a fifth seen once. Material: a population of CD138-negative cells sorted from bone marrow. These receptors all come from a donor aged 40 or older with multiple myeloma.

This clonotype was seen many times. V usage is TRBV7-8 and J usage is TRBJ2-1; D is uncertain. Germline V gene sequence: CDR1 SGHVS, CDR2 FQNEAQ. The V gene lost 4 bases and the J gene lost 5 bases, with 15 bases spanning the gap. The CDR3 totals 15 residues. CDR3 amino acids: CASSSEPSANNEQFF. CDR3 in DNA: TGTGCCAGCAGCTCCGAACCCTCAGCTAACAATGAGCAGTTCTTC.

This clonotype was seen repeatedly, ten times or more. The chain is built from TRBV2 and TRBJ1-1; D is unresolved. This CDR3 is 14 amino acids long. V lost 4 bases and J 1 base, leaving 10 bases between the germline ends. Germline CDR1 SNHLY, CDR2 FYNNEI. Here the CDR3 DNA reads TGTGCCAGCAGTGGGTTATTTAAGAACACTGAAGCTTTCTTT. The encoded protein is CASSGLFKNTEAFF.

This clonotype was recorded many times. This chain joins TRBV6-2 or TRBV6-3 and TRBJ2-5; D ambiguous. In germline, CDR1 is MNHEY, CDR2 SVGEGT. Trimming took 6 bases from V and 2 from J, leaving 13 bases between them. The CDR3 extends over 14 amino acids. As DNA, the CDR3 is TGTGCCAGCAGGCCACCCGCGCAACAAGAGACCCAGTACTTC. Translation gives CASRPPAQQETQYF.

The CDR3: CASSQDTGLAGGLQETQYF. The CDR3 DNA follows: TGTGCCAGCAGCCAAGACACGGGACTAGCGGGGGGACTCCAAGAGACCCAGTACTTC. The genes are TRBV3-2 and TRBJ2-5; TRBD2, as called in the table, went unchecked against the DNA. TRBV3-2 is a recognized pseudogene. This CDR3 spans 19 amino acids.

On this clonotype itself: The conserved closing phenylalanine or tryptophan is absent in this CDR3, likely reflecting a read error. The chain has TRBV9 and TRBJ1-1; unclear D gene. The CDR3 contains 15 residues. Germline loops: CDR1 SGDLS, CDR2 YYNGEE. The CDR3 is CASSPRTVLGTEAFL. CDR3 in DNA: TGCGCCAGCAGCCCTCGGACCGTTCTGGGCACTGAAGCTTTCCTT.

This clonotype was detected ten times or more. The V gene is TRBV7-6, the J gene TRBJ2-5, with D perhaps matching TRBD1 or TRBD2 (6 bases each). Trimming shortened V by 3 bases and J by 0 bases, and 14 bases separated the two germline ends. CDR3 length equals 16 residues. CDR1 and CDR2 (germline): SGHVS, FNYEAQ. The CDR3 here is CASSFMGGLYQETQYF. The DNA of the CDR3 is TGTGCCAGCAGCTTTATGGGGGGCCTGTACCAAGAGACCCAGTACTTC. The full variable domain, its missing parts supplied by reference TRBV7-6 and TRBJ2-5, is GAGVSQSPRYKVTKRGQDVALRCDPISGHVSLYWYRQALGQGPEFLTYFNYEAQQDKSGLPNDRFSAERPEGSISTLTIQRTEQRDSAMYRCASSFMGGLYQETQYFGPGTRLLVL.

On this clonotype: This may stem from a read error, because a much larger clone lies one nucleotide away. The chain combines TRBV5-1 with TRBJ1-1; 9 nucleotides align to TRBD1. The germline gives CDR1 SGHRS, CDR2 YFSETQ. This CDR3 spans 14 amino acids. CDR3 nucleotide sequence: TGCGCCAGCAGCTTGGGGACAGGGGTCACTGAAGCTTCCTTT. Encoded protein: CASSLGTGVTEASF.

This clonotype has just a few counts. V and J are TRBV2 and TRBJ2-3; D possibly corresponds to TRBD1 (6 bases). This CDR3 comprises 14 residues. V lost 7 bases, J lost 6 bases, and 17 bases lay in between. The germline gives CDR1 SNHLY, CDR2 FYNNEI. Here the CDR3 reads CASNSMGAWDTQYF. CDR3 in DNA: TGTGCCAGCAATAGTATGGGGGCCTGGGATACGCAGTATTTT.

V usage is TRBV7-9 and J usage is TRBJ2-1; D unresolved. Trimming pared 5 bases from V and 12 bases from J, leaving 17 bases between. The CDR3 length is 13 residues. Germline CDR1 and CDR2: SEHNR and FQNEAQ (reference sequence). The CDR3: CASSPGRADGQFF. The CDR3, as DNA: TGTGCCAGCAGCCCCGGACGAGCCGATGGGCAGTTCTTC.

This clonotype was recorded many times. The chain uses TRBV28 and TRBJ1-1; no clear D gene. The CDR3 runs to 15 residues. The germline V gene encodes CDR1 MDHEN and CDR2 SYDVKM. V lost 5 bases to trimming and J lost 1 base, with 14 bases between them. The CDR3 loop reads CASSTPGKGNTEAFF. CDR3 DNA sequence: TGTGCCAGCAGTACCCCGGGGAAAGGGAACACTGAAGCTTTCTTT.